This T cell receptor beta chain appears in the sequencing data of a study of T cell repertoires in cytomegalovirus infection. Between the trimmed V and J ends, which lost 0 bases and 1 base, there was a span of 7 bases. CDR3 size: 15 residues. CDR1 and CDR2 from the germline V gene are SGHVS and FQNEAQ. This clonotype was counted at least ten times. Each CDR3 protein gets one entry after TCRdb re-called the reads with MiXCR. Of 150,000 to 200,000 distinct CDR3 sequences listed, roughly 28% are singletons. The sample consisted of PBMCs. The clonotype comes from a human donor in good health (CMV status not recorded). Some clones in this sample may be carry-over from other donors' samples. The gene calls are TRBV7-8 and TRBJ1-3; D is perhaps TRBD1 (6 bases). CDR3 DNA sequence: TGTGCCAGCAGCTTAGCTCAGGGGTCTGGAAACACCATATATTTT. Encoded protein: CASSLAQGSGNTIYF.